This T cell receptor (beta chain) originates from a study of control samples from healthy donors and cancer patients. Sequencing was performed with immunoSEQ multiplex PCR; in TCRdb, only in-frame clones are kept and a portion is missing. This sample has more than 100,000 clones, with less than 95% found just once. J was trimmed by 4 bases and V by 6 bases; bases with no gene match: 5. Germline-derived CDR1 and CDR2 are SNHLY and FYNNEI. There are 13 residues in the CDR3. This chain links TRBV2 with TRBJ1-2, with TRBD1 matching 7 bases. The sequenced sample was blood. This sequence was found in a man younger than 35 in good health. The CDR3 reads CASRTGQSYGYTF. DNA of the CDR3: TGTGCCAGCAGGACGGGACAGAGCTATGGCTACACCTTC.